The 3 T cell receptor beta chains given below trace back to one sample, sequenced in a study of molecular identifiers for immune sequencing clone quantification. One entry per CDR3 protein results from TCRdb running MiXCR on the PCR reads. The data contain about 320,000 distinct CDR3 sequences, roughly a quarter of them singletons. Sequencing was performed on naive CD8+ T cells from blood, with Jurkat cell RNA spiked in. Subset: FACS-sorted CD8+CD4-CCR7+CD45RA+ naive T cells. These receptors were obtained from a human donor in good health. Some libraries in this study had Jurkat cell RNA spiked in.

This clonotype was seen just once. This chain connects TRBV9 to TRBJ2-2; D remains ambiguous. This CDR3 spans 14 amino acids. Deletions cut 2 bases from V and 4 bases from J, with 9 bases between. Germline CDR1 and CDR2: SGDLS and YYNGEE. The CDR3 spells CASSVESITGELFF. For the CDR3, the DNA is TGTGCCAGCAGCGTTGAGTCCATCACCGGGGAGCTGTTTTTT.

This clonotype was seen a handful of times. The gene calls are TRBV12-3 or TRBV12-4 and TRBJ2-4; D perhaps matches TRBD1 (6 bases). The length of the CDR3 is 15 residues. The germline V and J ends were trimmed by 5 bases and 4 bases, with 15 bases remaining between them. CDR3 coding DNA: TGTGCCAGCAGTCCCCCAGGGGCCGTAAAAAACATTCAGTACTTC. The encoded protein is CASSPPGAVKNIQYF.

The sample holds a few counts of this clonotype. The chain employs TRBV2 and TRBJ1-2; the match to TRBD1 covers 10 bases. The germline V gene has CDR1 SNHLY and CDR2 FYNNEI. This CDR3 region has 14 residues. The ends lost 4 bases at V and 6 bases at J; junction bases unmatched: 5. The CDR3 protein is CASSAGQGIDGYTF. CDR3 nucleotides: TGTGCCAGCAGTGCGGGACAGGGGATTGATGGCTACACCTTC. The whole variable domain, filled in from reference TRBV2 and TRBJ1-2, reads EPEVTQTPSHQVTQMGQEVILRCVPISNHLYFYWYRQILGQKVEFLVSFYNNEISEKSEIFDDQFSVERPDGSNFTLKIRSTKLEDSAMYFCASSAGQGIDGYTFGSGTRLTVV.